These 21 T cell receptor beta chains came from one sample sequenced in a study of neurological immune-mediated disorders. One entry per CDR3 protein results from TCRdb running MiXCR on the 5' RACE reads. Of 75,000 to 80,000 distinct CDR3 sequences in the sample, about 5.2% are singletons; the top ten hold roughly 2.2%. The sequenced material came from PBMCs. The receptors here all came from a woman in her 30s with multiple sclerosis.

Only a few counts were recorded for this clonotype. The chain combines TRBV5-1 with TRBJ2-3; possible D gene TRBD1, 6 bases. Trimming left V 1 base short and J 7 bases short, with 25 bases between. There are 18 residues in the CDR3. Germline V CDR1 and CDR2: SGHRS, YFSETQ. DNA of the CDR3: TGCGCCAGCAGCTTGAATGGGGGCGGAGGTTTAATCGGTTATACGCAGTATTTT. This codes for CASSLNGGGGLIGYTQYF.

Many counts were recorded for this clonotype. This chain joins TRBV5-1 and TRBJ2-1, with no clear D. With 9 bases removed from V and 0 bases from J, the gap between germline ends came to 16 bases. This CDR3 region has 15 residues. Germline CDR1 and CDR2: SGHRS and YFSETQ. This CDR3 is CATTSGSSSYNEQFF. CDR3 in DNA: TGCGCCACCACTTCGGGCTCTAGCTCCTACAATGAGCAGTTCTTC.

This clonotype showed up many times. V and J are TRBV6-4 and TRBJ2-1; TRBD2 might be the D (6 bases). V was trimmed by 0 bases and J by 6 bases, leaving 6 bases between them. Germline loops: CDR1 MRHNA, CDR2 SNTAGT. This CDR3 comprises 13 residues. The CDR3 spells CASSDSGLNEQFF. As DNA, the CDR3 is TGTGCCAGCAGTGACTCGGGACTCAATGAGCAGTTCTTC.

As concerns this clonotype: A much more abundant neighbour one base away suggests this may be a read error. This chain uses TRBV20-1 with TRBJ1-1; D not resolved. V lost 0 bases to trimming and J lost 3 bases, with 14 bases between them. The CDR3 has 15 residues. Per the germline V gene, CDR1 is DFQATT and CDR2 is SNEGSKA (reference sequence). The DNA for the CDR3 is TGCAGTGCTAGAGATCCTGGAAAGGGAGACACTGAAGCTTTCTTT. This sequence encodes CSARDPGKGDTEAFF.

This clonotype was seen a single time. A read error may account for a junction end that differs from germline. In DNA, the CDR3 is TGTGCCATAACGACTAGCGGGGCGAGCACAGATACGCATTATTTT. It translates to CAITTSGASTDTHYF. This chain links TRBV11-3 with TRBJ2-3, with TRBD2 matching 11 bases. Germline CDR1 and CDR2: SGHNT and YENEEA. This CDR3 is 15 amino acids long.

This clonotype was counted many times. The chain couples TRBV6-5 to TRBJ2-2, with 8 bases that match TRBD1. CDR1 MNHEY and CDR2 SVGAGI come from the germline V gene. With 6 bases clipped from V and 1 base from J, the junction kept 1 base outside the gene matches. This CDR3 spans 14 amino acids. The CDR3 coding sequence is TGTGCCAGCAGCGGACAGGGGAACACCGGGGAGCTGTTTTTT. This sequence encodes CASSGQGNTGELFF.

This clonotype was observed at least ten times. The chain combines TRBV20-1 with TRBJ2-3; TRBD2 might be the D (7 bases). The CDR3 has 14 amino acids. Germline V gene data show CDR1 as DFQATT and CDR2 as SNEGSKA (reference sequence). V was shortened by 1 base and J by 4 bases, with 12 bases between the two germline ends. DNA of the CDR3: TGCAGTGCTAGAGGCCCGGGGGGCCCAGATACGCAGTATTTT. Protein product: CSARGPGGPDTQYF.

This clonotype was found many times. This chain joins TRBV7-6 and TRBJ1-1; 12 bases map to TRBD1. The CDR3 sequence is 15 residues long. Unmatched junction bases numbered 5, after V lost 3 bases and J lost 6 bases. CDR1 SGHVS and CDR2 FNYEAQ come from the germline V gene. As DNA, the CDR3 is TGTGCCAGCAGCTTGGGGGACAGGGGGCACCCTGAAGCTTTCTTT. It encodes CASSLGDRGHPEAFF.

This clonotype has at least ten counts. The chain is built from TRBV12-3 or TRBV12-4 and TRBJ2-5; perhaps TRBD1 as D (6 bases). The CDR3 consists of 14 residues. V was trimmed by 6 bases and J by 0 bases, leaving 11 bases between them. The CDR3 loop is CASSSDSNQETQYF. CDR3 in DNA: TGTGCCAGCAGCTCGGACAGCAACCAAGAGACCCAGTACTTC.

The genes are TRBV5-1 and TRBJ2-3, with D perhaps matching TRBD1 or TRBD2 (5 bases each). The V and J ends lost 4 bases and 4 bases respectively, with 16 bases between them. The CDR3 contains 15 residues. Per germline, CDR1 SGHRS and CDR2 YFSETQ. The CDR3 bases are TGCGCCAGCAGCCCGAGCTTGGGGGTCCCAGATACGCAGTATTTT. As protein: CASSPSLGVPDTQYF. Full variable domain (remainder filled in from reference TRBV5-1 and TRBJ2-3): KAGVTQTPRYLIKTRGQQVTLSCSPISGHRSVSWYQQTPGQGLQFLFEYFSETQRNKGNFPGRFSGRQFSNSRSEMNVSTLELGDSALYLCASSPSLGVPDTQYFGPGTRLTVL.

This clonotype was observed at least ten times. The V call is TRBV15, the J call TRBJ2-2; 7 bases fit TRBD2. Germline V gene sequence: CDR1 LNHNV, CDR2 YYDKDF (reference sequence). Trimming took 0 bases from V and 2 from J; bases not matched to a gene: 6. The CDR3 runs to 17 residues. CDR3 nucleotides: TGTGCCACCAGCAGAGAAATGGGCGGGAGAAACACCGGGGAGCTGTTTTTT. Protein: CATSREMGGRNTGELFF. The full variable domain, with the rest looked up from reference TRBV15 and TRBJ2-2, is DAMVIQNPRYQVTQFGKPVTLSCSQTLNHNVMYWYQQKSSQAPKLLFHYYDKDFNNEADTPDNFQSRRPNTSFCFLDIRSPGLGDTAMYLCATSREMGGRNTGELFFGEGSRLTVL.

This clonotype has a count of ten or more. This chain connects TRBV5-6 to TRBJ1-6; tentative D call: TRBD1 (5 bases). Germline V gives CDR1 SGHDT, CDR2 YYEEEE. Between the trimmed V and J ends, which lost 0 bases and 5 bases, there was a span of 9 bases. CDR3 length: 15 residues. CDR3 nucleotides: TGTGCCAGCAGCTTGGGGGGGATAGATAATTCACCCCTCCACTTT. It encodes CASSLGGIDNSPLHF.

The table lists this clonotype with a few counts. V and J are TRBV5-1 and TRBJ1-1; D is undetermined. Germline values: CDR1 SGHRS, CDR2 YFSETQ. The CDR3 length is 13 residues. Trimming removed 1 base from V and 1 base from J, with 5 bases in between. The CDR3 loop reads CASSLTPNTEAFF. The CDR3 bases are TGCGCCAGCAGCTTGACGCCGAACACTGAAGCTTTCTTT.

This clonotype was seen many times. The J gene is TRBJ2-2, the V gene TRBV5-1; D is undetermined. V dropped 2 bases and J dropped 7 bases, with 15 bases sitting between them. Germline V gene data show CDR1 as SGHRS and CDR2 as YFSETQ. The CDR3 is made up of 15 amino acids. CDR3 nucleotide sequence: TGCGCCAGCAGCTTCCTATCACTGTTAGGCGGGGAGCTGTTTTTT. This translates into CASSFLSLLGGELFF.

This clonotype was seen ten or more times. The CDR3 sequence is CASSFPFSGQITDTQYF. For the CDR3, the DNA is TGTGCCAGCAGTTTTCCGTTTAGCGGACAGATCACAGATACGCAGTATTTT. J is TRBJ2-3 and V is TRBV12-3 or TRBV12-4; either TRBD1 or TRBD2 may fit D (6 bases each). The CDR3 is 17 amino acids. Trimming cost V 3 bases and J 2 bases, with 18 bases left between them.

This clonotype was found many times. This chain links TRBV7-9 with TRBJ2-7, with 7 bases aligning to TRBD1. The CDR3 spans 16 residues. V shed 5 bases, J shed 1 base, and the junction held 11 bases outside the gene matches. From germline, CDR1 is SEHNR and CDR2 FQNEAQ (reference sequence). The CDR3 loop reads CASSLRTGQDSYEQYF. The CDR3 DNA reads as TGTGCCAGCAGCCTTAGGACAGGCCAAGATTCCTACGAGCAGTACTTC.

The J gene is TRBJ2-2, the V gene TRBV11-3; 11 bases are a match to TRBD2. Per germline, CDR1 SGHNT and CDR2 YENEEA. The CDR3 length is 17 residues. V dropped 5 bases and J dropped 7; count of bases not matched to a gene: 12. The CDR3 protein is CASSPRNSGGEGGELFF. CDR3 nucleotide sequence: TGTGCCAGCAGCCCCCGTAATAGCGGGGGGGAAGGCGGGGAGCTGTTTTTT.

This clonotype was counted at least ten times. The chain has TRBV20-1 and TRBJ2-7, with D unresolved. The CDR3 sequence is 13 residues long. CDR1 and CDR2 (germline): DFQATT, SNEGSKA (reference sequence). V was cut by 3 bases and J by 5 bases, with 14 bases left in between. The CDR3 sequence is CSARWEGYHEQYF. The CDR3 DNA follows: TGCAGTGCTAGGTGGGAAGGTTACCACGAGCAGTACTTC.

Many counts were recorded for this clonotype. This sequence joins TRBV5-1 and TRBJ2-5, with 10 bases aligning to TRBD2. The germline V gene has CDR1 SGHRS and CDR2 YFSETQ. The CDR3 spans 15 residues. The V and J ends lost 4 bases and 4 bases, in that order; junction bases with no gene match: 7. The CDR3 region is CASSPSGGARETQYF. The CDR3 DNA is TGCGCCAGCAGCCCCAGCGGGGGGGCTCGAGAGACCCAGTACTTC.

This clonotype was seen repeatedly, ten times or more. Being one base from a much bigger clone, this may be a read error. The genes are TRBV24-1 and TRBJ1-5; possibly TRBD1 for D (5 bases). Germline CDR1 KGHDR, CDR2 SFDVKD. V lost 3 bases and J 12 bases, leaving 17 bases between the germline ends. This CDR3 spans 14 amino acids. In DNA form, the CDR3 reads TGTGCCACCAGTGATAGCAGGATACTGGGGCACCAGCATTTT. This codes for CATSDSRILGHQHF.

This clonotype was found many times. The chain employs TRBV20-1 and TRBJ2-1, with D perhaps being TRBD1 or TRBD2 (5 bases each). V lost 5 bases and J 6 bases, leaving 17 bases between the germline ends. Germline V gene sequence: CDR1 DFQATT, CDR2 SNEGSKA (reference sequence). The CDR3 runs 14 residues. The CDR3 here is CSAPPNPGGNEQFF. CDR3 DNA: TGCAGTGCTCCACCCAACCCTGGGGGCAATGAGCAGTTCTTC.